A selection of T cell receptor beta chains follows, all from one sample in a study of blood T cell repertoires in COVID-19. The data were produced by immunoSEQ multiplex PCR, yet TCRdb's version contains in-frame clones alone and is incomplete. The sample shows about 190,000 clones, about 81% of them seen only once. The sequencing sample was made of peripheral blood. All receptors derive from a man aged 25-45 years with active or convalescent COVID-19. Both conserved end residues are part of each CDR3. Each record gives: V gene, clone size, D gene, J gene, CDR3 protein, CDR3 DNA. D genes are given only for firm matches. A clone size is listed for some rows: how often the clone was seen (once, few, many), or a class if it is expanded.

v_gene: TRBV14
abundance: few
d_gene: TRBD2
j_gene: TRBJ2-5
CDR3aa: CASSQAGGHGKLTRTQYF
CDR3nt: TGTGCCAGCAGCCAAGCGGGGGGGCACGGGAAATTGACTCGTACCCAGTACTTC

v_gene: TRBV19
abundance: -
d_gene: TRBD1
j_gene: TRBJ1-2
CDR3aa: CASSPYRGYNYGYTF
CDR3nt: TGTGCCAGTAGTCCTTACAGGGGATATAACTATGGCTACACCTTC

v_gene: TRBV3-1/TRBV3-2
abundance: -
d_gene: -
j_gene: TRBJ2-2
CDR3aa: CASSQAGTGELFF
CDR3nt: TGTGCCAGCAGCCAAGCGGGTACCGGGGAGCTGTTTTTT

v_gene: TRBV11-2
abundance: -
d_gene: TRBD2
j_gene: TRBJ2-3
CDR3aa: CASSPRLAGRTDTQYF
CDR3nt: TGTGCCAGCAGCCCCAGACTAGCGGGACGCACAGATACGCAGTATTTT

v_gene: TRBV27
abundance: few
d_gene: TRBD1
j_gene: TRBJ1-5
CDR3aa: CASSPRQGTGNQPQHF
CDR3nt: TGTGCCAGCAGTCCAAGACAGGGGACTGGCAATCAGCCCCAGCATTTT

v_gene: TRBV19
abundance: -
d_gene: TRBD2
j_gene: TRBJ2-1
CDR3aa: CASSGLAGKNEQFF
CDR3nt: TGTGCCAGTAGTGGTCTAGCGGGAAAGAATGAGCAGTTCTTC

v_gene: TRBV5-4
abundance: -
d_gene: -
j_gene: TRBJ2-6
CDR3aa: CASSLGSGTGANVLTF
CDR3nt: TGTGCCAGCAGCTTGGGTTCGGGGACTGGGGCCAACGTCCTGACTTTC

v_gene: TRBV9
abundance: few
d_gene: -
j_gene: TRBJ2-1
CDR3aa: CASSLRRGAAINEQFF
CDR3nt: TGTGCCAGCAGCCTCCGGCGCGGCGCCGCCATCAATGAGCAGTTCTTC

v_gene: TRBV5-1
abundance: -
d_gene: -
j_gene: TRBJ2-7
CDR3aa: CASSLAGEGSYEQYF
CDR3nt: TGCGCCAGCAGCTTGGCGGGAGAAGGATCCTACGAGCAGTACTTC

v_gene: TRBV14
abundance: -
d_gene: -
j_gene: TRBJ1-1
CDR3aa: CASSPFQGRAEAFF
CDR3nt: TGTGCCAGCAGCCCTTTTCAGGGGAGGGCCGAAGCTTTCTTT

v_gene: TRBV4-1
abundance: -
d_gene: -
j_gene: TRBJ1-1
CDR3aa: CASSQGPPGGVMNTEAFF
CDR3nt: TGCGCCAGCAGCCAAGGTCCCCCCGGCGGGGTCATGAACACTGAAGCTTTCTTT

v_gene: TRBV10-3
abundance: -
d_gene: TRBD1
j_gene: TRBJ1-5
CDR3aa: CAISLEGASSNQPQHF
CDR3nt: TGTGCCATCAGCCTAGAGGGGGCTTCTAGCAATCAGCCCCAGCATTTT

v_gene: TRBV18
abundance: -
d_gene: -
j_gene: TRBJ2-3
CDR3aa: CASSPPGGTDTQYF
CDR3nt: TGTGCCAGCTCACCCCCAGGGGGCACAGATACGCAGTATTTT

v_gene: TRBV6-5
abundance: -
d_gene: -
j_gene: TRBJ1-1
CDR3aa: CASWSTGNTEAFF
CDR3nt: TGTGCCAGCTGGTCGACAGGGAACACTGAAGCTTTCTTT

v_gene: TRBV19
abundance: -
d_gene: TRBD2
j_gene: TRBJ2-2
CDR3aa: CASSKLAGGRTGELFF
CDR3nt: TGTGCCAGTAGTAAACTAGCGGGAGGGCGGACCGGGGAGCTGTTTTTT

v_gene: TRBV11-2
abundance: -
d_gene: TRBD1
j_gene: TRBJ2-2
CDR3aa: CASSRTQGEYTGELFF
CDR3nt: TGTGCCAGCAGCCGTACCCAGGGGGAATACACCGGGGAGCTGTTTTTT

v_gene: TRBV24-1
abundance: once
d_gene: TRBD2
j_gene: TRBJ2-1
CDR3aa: CATSDPAASGRRDEQFF
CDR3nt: TGTGCCACCAGTGATCCGGCGGCTAGCGGGAGGAGAGATGAGCAGTTCTTC

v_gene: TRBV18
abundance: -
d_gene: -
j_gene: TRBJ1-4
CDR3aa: CASSPQVFNEKLFF
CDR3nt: TGTGCCAGCTCACCCCAGGTTTTTAATGAAAAACTGTTTTTT

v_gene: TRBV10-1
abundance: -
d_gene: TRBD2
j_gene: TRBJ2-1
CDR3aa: CASGGGTSGAPGNEQFF
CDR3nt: TGCGCCAGCGGTGGGGGGACTAGCGGGGCCCCCGGGAATGAGCAGTTCTTC

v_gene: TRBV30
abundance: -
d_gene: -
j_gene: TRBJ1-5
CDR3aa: CAWSLSGSSNQPQHF
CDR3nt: TGTGCCTGGAGTTTATCAGGGTCTTCCAATCAGCCCCAGCATTTT

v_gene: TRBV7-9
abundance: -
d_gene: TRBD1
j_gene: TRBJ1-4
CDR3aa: CASSGGQSNEKLFF
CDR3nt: TGTGCCAGCAGCGGGGGACAGTCTAATGAAAAACTGTTTTTT

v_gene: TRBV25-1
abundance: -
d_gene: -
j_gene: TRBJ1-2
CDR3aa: CASSELGILSFDGYTF
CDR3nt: TGTGCCAGCAGTGAATTGGGCATATTGAGCTTCGATGGCTACACCTTC

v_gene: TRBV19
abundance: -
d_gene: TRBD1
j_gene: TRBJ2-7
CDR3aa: CASSYTGTGGYEQYF
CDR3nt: TGTGCCAGTAGTTACACCGGGACAGGGGGATACGAGCAGTACTTC

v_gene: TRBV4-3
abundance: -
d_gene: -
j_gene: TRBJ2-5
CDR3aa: CASSQDGPGLGTQYF
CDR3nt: TGCGCCAGCAGCCAAGATGGGCCCGGACTGGGGACCCAGTACTTC

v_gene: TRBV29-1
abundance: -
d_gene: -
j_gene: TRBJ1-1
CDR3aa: CSVVERVGSTEAFF
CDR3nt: TGCAGCGTTGTCGAGAGGGTCGGGAGCACTGAAGCTTTCTTT

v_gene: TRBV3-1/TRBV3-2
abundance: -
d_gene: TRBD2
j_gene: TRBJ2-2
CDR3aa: CASSQQLAGAGELFF
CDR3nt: TGTGCCAGCAGCCAACAGCTAGCGGGAGCCGGGGAGCTGTTTTTT

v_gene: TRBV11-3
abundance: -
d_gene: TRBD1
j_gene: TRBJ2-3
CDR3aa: CASSEGTGVSDTQYF
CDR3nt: TGTGCCAGCAGCGAAGGGACAGGGGTTTCGGATACGCAGTATTTT

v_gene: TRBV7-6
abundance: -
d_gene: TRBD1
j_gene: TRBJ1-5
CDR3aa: CASSPTPGQINQPQHF
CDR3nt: TGTGCCAGCAGCCCGACCCCGGGACAGATCAATCAGCCCCAGCATTTT

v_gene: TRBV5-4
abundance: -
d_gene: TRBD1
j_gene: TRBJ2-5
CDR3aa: CASSLAGTGGTKTQYF
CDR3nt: TGTGCCAGCAGCTTGGCCGGGACAGGGGGTACGAAGACCCAGTACTTC

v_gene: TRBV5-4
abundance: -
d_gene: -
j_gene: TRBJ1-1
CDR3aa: CASSLLAGQNTEAFF
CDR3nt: TGTGCCAGCAGCTTGCTAGCGGGGCAGAACACTGAAGCTTTCTTT

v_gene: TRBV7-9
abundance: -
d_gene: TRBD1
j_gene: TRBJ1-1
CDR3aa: CASSLQGAGTEAFF
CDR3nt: TGTGCCAGCAGCCTACAGGGGGCGGGCACTGAAGCTTTCTTT

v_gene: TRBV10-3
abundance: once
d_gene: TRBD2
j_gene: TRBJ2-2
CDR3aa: CAILKKEAGGRDGELFF
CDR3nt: TGTGCCATCTTGAAGAAAGAAGCGGGAGGAAGAGACGGGGAGCTGTTTTTT

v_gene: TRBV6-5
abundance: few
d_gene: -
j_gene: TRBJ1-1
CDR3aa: CASSYSSSEAFF
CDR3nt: TGTGCCAGCAGTTACTCGAGTTCTGAAGCTTTCTTT

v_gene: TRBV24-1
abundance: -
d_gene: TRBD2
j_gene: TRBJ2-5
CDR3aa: CATSDLASRGGGARETQYF
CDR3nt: TGTGCCACCAGTGATTTGGCGAGCCGGGGCGGGGGGGCCAGAGAGACCCAGTACTTC

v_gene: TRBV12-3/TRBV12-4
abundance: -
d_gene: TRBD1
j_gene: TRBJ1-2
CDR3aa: CASSYDRAYGYTF
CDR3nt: TGTGCCAGCAGTTACGACAGGGCCTATGGCTACACCTTC

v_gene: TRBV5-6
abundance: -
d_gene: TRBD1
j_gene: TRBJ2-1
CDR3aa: CASSAVLQGATYNEQFF
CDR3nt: TGTGCCAGCAGCGCGGTCCTACAGGGGGCCACCTACAATGAGCAGTTCTTC

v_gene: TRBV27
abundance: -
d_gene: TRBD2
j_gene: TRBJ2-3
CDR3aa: CASSPGGGRADTQYF
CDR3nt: TGTGCCAGCAGTCCCGGGGGGGGCCGAGCGGATACGCAGTATTTT

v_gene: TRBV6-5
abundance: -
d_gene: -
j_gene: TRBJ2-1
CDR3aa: CASSYWGREQFF
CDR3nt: TGTGCCAGCAGTTACTGGGGGCGTGAGCAGTTCTTC

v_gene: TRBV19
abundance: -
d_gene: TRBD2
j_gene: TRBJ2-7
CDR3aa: CASSMGLAVTEQYF
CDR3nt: TGTGCCAGTAGTATGGGACTAGCGGTTACAGAGCAGTACTTC

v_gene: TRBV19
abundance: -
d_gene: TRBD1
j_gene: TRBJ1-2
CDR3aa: CASRIGRDRGYGYTF
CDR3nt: TGTGCCAGTAGGATAGGTCGGGACAGGGGCTATGGCTACACCTTC

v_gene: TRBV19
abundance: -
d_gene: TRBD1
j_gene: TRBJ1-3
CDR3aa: CASSSGTGTSGNTIYF
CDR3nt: TGTGCCAGTAGCTCCGGGACAGGGACCTCTGGAAACACCATATATTTT

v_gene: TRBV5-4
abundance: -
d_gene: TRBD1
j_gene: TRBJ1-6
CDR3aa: CASGPVDRADSPLHF
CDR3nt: TGTGCCAGCGGACCCGTGGACAGGGCGGATTCACCCCTCCACTTT

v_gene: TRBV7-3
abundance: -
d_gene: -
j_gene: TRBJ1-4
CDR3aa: CASAEGGWEKLFF
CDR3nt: TGTGCCAGCGCCGAAGGGGGTTGGGAAAAACTGTTTTTT

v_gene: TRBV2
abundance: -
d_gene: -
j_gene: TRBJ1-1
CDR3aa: CASSGALGSDTEAFF
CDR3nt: TGTGCCAGCAGTGGGGCGTTGGGCTCTGACACTGAAGCTTTCTTT

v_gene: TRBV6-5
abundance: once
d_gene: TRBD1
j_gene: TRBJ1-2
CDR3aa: CASRKTGDDGYTF
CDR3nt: TGTGCCAGCAGAAAGACAGGGGACGATGGCTACACCTTC

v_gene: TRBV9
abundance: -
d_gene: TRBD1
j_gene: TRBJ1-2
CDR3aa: CASSVAPGGNYGYTF
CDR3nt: TGTGCCAGCAGCGTAGCTCCAGGGGGCAACTATGGCTACACCTTC

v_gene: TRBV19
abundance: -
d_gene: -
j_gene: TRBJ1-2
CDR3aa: CASSLNSYGYTF
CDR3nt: TGTGCCAGTAGCCTTAACAGCTATGGCTACACCTTC

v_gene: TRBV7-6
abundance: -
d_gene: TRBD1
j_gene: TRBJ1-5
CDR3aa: CASSQSLDRLLNQPQHF
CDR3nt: TGTGCCAGCAGCCAATCATTGGACAGGCTTCTCAATCAGCCCCAGCATTTT

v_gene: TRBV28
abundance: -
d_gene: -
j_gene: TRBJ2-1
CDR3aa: CASSLPSSYNEQFF
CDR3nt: TGTGCCAGCAGTTTGCCTAGCTCCTACAATGAGCAGTTCTTC

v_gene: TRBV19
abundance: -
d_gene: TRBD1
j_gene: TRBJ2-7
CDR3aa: CASSIAGQGYEQYF
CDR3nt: TGTGCCAGTAGTATCGCTGGACAGGGCTACGAGCAGTACTTC

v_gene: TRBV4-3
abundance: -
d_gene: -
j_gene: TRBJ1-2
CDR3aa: CASSQGTASYGYTF
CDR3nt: TGCGCCAGCAGCCAAGGGACAGCTTCCTATGGCTACACCTTC

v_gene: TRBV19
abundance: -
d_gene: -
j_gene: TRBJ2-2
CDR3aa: CASSIQNTGELFF
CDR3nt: TGTGCCAGTAGTATTCAGAACACCGGGGAGCTGTTTTTT

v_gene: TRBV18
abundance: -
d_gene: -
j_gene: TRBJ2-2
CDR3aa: CASSPPAGLPTGELFF
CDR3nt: TGTGCCAGCTCACCACCTGCTGGCCTCCCCACCGGGGAGCTGTTTTTT

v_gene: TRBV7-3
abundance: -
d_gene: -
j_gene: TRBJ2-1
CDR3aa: CASSSTGVGSYNEQFF
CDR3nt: TGTGCCAGCAGCTCAACAGGAGTGGGCTCCTACAATGAGCAGTTCTTC

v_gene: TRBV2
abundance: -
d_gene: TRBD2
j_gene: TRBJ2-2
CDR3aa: CASSVSGGAFTGELFF
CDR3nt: TGTGCCAGCAGTGTTAGCGGGGGGGCCTTCACCGGGGAGCTGTTTTTT

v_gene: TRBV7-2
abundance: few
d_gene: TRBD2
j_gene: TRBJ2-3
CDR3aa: CASSLVGAAGGTSTDTQYF
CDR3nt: TGTGCCAGCAGCTTAGTTGGGGCCGCGGGGGGTACTAGCACAGATACGCAGTATTTT

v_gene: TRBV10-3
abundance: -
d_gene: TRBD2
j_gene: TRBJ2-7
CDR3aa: CAMSPGLAGGGYEQYF
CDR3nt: TGTGCCATGAGTCCGGGACTAGCGGGAGGAGGCTACGAGCAGTACTTC

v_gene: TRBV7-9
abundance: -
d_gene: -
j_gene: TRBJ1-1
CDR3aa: CASSWTVEAFF
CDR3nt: TGTGCCAGCAGCTGGACTGTCGAAGCTTTCTTT

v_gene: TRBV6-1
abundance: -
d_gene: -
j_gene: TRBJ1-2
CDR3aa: CASSEGRVVYGYTF
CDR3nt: TGTGCCAGCAGTGAAGGGAGGGTAGTCTATGGCTACACCTTC

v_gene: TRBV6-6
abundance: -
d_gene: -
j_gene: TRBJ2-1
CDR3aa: CASSYSGLAVNNEQFF
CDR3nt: TGTGCCAGCAGTTACTCAGGCCTGGCGGTGAACAATGAGCAGTTCTTC